This T cell receptor (beta chain) was recovered during a study of Graves' ophthalmopathy and Graves' hyperthyroidism. This clonotype was detected ten times or more. The CDR3 runs to 14 residues. V shed 5 bases and J 8 bases; nucleotides not matched to a gene: 11. Per germline, CDR1 PRHDT and CDR2 FYEKMQ (reference sequence). Researchers took RNA transcripts and amplified TCR beta CDR3 regions from them. First-round RT-PCR employed HTBI primers, with a second-round multiplex PCR after it. TCRdb itself ran the multiplex PCR reads through MiXCR, one entry per CDR3 protein. Among a few hundred thousand distinct CDR3 sequences listed, 17% were seen once.

V gene TRBV13 combines with J gene TRBJ1-2, with 7 nucleotides matching TRBD1. The source of this sequence is an adult man with Graves' ophthalmopathy. The material sequenced was peripheral blood. The DNA of the CDR3 is TGTGCCAGCAGCCCCGGCAGGGGGGCCATCGGCTACACCTTC. Translated, it gives CASSPGRGAIGYTF.